This is a list of T cell receptor beta chains from one sample in a study of radiation and T cells in renal cell carcinoma. Generated by immunoSEQ multiplex PCR, the TCRdb table keeps only in-frame clones and is missing some. The data hold over 120,000 clones, with roughly 84% observed a single time. Sequencing used blood, obtained from a patient whose treatment included radiotherapy and nephrectomy. The receptor source for this set is a woman aged 45 to 65 with renal cell carcinoma. The CDR3 runs from the conserved cysteine through the conserved F or W. D genes are given only for firm matches. Rows give clone size only sometimes, using once, few, many, or a class for an expanded clone.

J gene: TRBJ2-7; D gene: TRBD2; V gene: TRBV30; clone size: .; CDR3 protein: CAFYAASGVKEQYF; CDR3 DNA: TGTGCCTTCTATGCCGCTAGCGGGGTTAAAGAGCAGTACTTC
J gene: TRBJ2-3; D gene: .; V gene: TRBV5-8; clone size: .; CDR3 protein: CASSYVGVNTQYF; CDR3 DNA: TGTGCCAGCAGCTACGTTGGGGTGAATACGCAGTATTTT
J gene: TRBJ2-7; D gene: TRBD2; V gene: TRBV5-1; clone size: .; CDR3 protein: CASRRLAGDTYEQYF; CDR3 DNA: TGCGCCAGCAGAAGACTAGCGGGGGATACCTACGAGCAGTACTTC
J gene: TRBJ1-1; D gene: .; V gene: TRBV6-6; clone size: once; CDR3 protein: CASRGDAAGNTEAFF; CDR3 DNA: TGTGCCAGCAGGGGAGACGCTGCTGGGAACACTGAAGCTTTCTTT
J gene: TRBJ1-3; D gene: .; V gene: TRBV28; clone size: .; CDR3 protein: CASSLPGVVGNTIYF; CDR3 DNA: TGTGCCAGCAGCTTACCAGGGGTGGTAGGAAACACCATATATTTT
J gene: TRBJ2-3; D gene: TRBD2; V gene: TRBV6-4; clone size: .; CDR3 protein: CASSDSPAGPTDTQYF; CDR3 DNA: TGTGCCAGCAGTGACTCCCCAGCGGGGCCCACAGATACGCAGTATTTT
J gene: TRBJ1-5; D gene: .; V gene: TRBV2; clone size: .; CDR3 protein: CASSEQGSQNQPQHF; CDR3 DNA: TGTGCCAGCAGTGAACAGGGAAGCCAAAATCAGCCCCAGCATTTT
J gene: TRBJ1-2; D gene: .; V gene: TRBV2; clone size: .; CDR3 protein: CAKKRGLGYTF; CDR3 DNA: TGTGCCAAAAAAAGGGGACTTGGCTACACCTTC
J gene: TRBJ1-2; D gene: .; V gene: TRBV5-1; clone size: once; CDR3 protein: CASRETVRYGYTF; CDR3 DNA: TGCGCCAGCAGGGAGACAGTCCGCTATGGCTACACCTTC
J gene: TRBJ2-5; D gene: .; V gene: TRBV20-1; clone size: .; CDR3 protein: CSASGQETQYF; CDR3 DNA: TGCAGTGCTAGCGGGCAAGAGACCCAGTACTTC
J gene: TRBJ2-1; D gene: .; V gene: TRBV5-1; clone size: once; CDR3 protein: CASSLGDNEQFF; CDR3 DNA: TGCGCCAGCAGCTTAGGGGACAATGAGCAGTTCTTC
J gene: TRBJ1-3; D gene: .; V gene: TRBV7-2; clone size: .; CDR3 protein: CASSLPPGNGNTIYF; CDR3 DNA: TGTGCCAGCAGCCTTCCTCCAGGGAATGGAAACACCATATATTTT
J gene: TRBJ1-4; D gene: TRBD1; V gene: TRBV2; clone size: .; CDR3 protein: CASRQGKGTNEKLFF; CDR3 DNA: TGTGCCAGCCGACAGGGTAAAGGAACTAATGAAAAACTGTTTTTT
J gene: TRBJ1-5; D gene: .; V gene: TRBV4-1; clone size: .; CDR3 protein: CASSQDRTRSSNQPQHF; CDR3 DNA: TGCGCCAGCAGCCAAGATCGCACCAGATCTAGCAATCAGCCCCAGCATTTT
J gene: TRBJ2-6; D gene: .; V gene: TRBV29-1; clone size: .; CDR3 protein: CSVRVAGANVLTF; CDR3 DNA: TGCAGCGTTCGAGTAGCGGGGGCCAACGTCCTGACTTTC
J gene: TRBJ2-7; D gene: .; V gene: TRBV4-3; clone size: .; CDR3 protein: CASSQDRQGSYEQYF; CDR3 DNA: TGCGCCAGCAGCCAAGACCGGCAGGGATCCTACGAGCAGTACTTC
J gene: TRBJ1-1; D gene: .; V gene: TRBV30; clone size: few; CDR3 protein: CAWQRNRDTEAFF; CDR3 DNA: TGTGCCTGGCAGAGGAATCGGGACACTGAAGCTTTCTTT
J gene: TRBJ2-1; D gene: TRBD2; V gene: TRBV10-2; clone size: .; CDR3 protein: CASSGSGGSNEQFF; CDR3 DNA: TGCGCCAGCAGTGGCAGCGGGGGGTCGAATGAGCAGTTCTTC
J gene: TRBJ1-4; D gene: .; V gene: TRBV7-2; clone size: .; CDR3 protein: CASTSWSEKLFF; CDR3 DNA: TGTGCCAGCACCTCCTGGTCAGAAAAACTGTTTTTT
J gene: TRBJ2-3; D gene: .; V gene: TRBV7-9; clone size: .; CDR3 protein: CAITTPGADTQYF; CDR3 DNA: TGTGCCATTACCACGCCGGGCGCAGATACGCAGTATTTT
J gene: TRBJ1-3; D gene: .; V gene: TRBV2; clone size: .; CDR3 protein: CASSQGTSGNTIYF; CDR3 DNA: TGTGCCAGCAGTCAGGGGACATCTGGAAACACCATATATTTT
J gene: TRBJ1-5; D gene: .; V gene: TRBV9; clone size: few; CDR3 protein: CASSPTGGRGDQPQHF; CDR3 DNA: TGTGCCAGCAGCCCAACGGGGGGGCGCGGGGATCAGCCCCAGCATTTT
J gene: TRBJ2-5; D gene: .; V gene: TRBV7-9; clone size: .; CDR3 protein: CASTRGQNQETQYF; CDR3 DNA: TGTGCCAGCACCCGAGGACAGAACCAAGAGACCCAGTACTTC
J gene: TRBJ1-1; D gene: .; V gene: TRBV6-1; clone size: .; CDR3 protein: CASSSEVQAFF; CDR3 DNA: TGTGCCAGCAGTTCGGAGGTTCAAGCTTTCTTT
J gene: TRBJ2-7; D gene: TRBD1; V gene: TRBV7-6; clone size: .; CDR3 protein: CASSSPGGGQYF; CDR3 DNA: TGTGCCAGCAGCTCACCAGGGGGCGGGCAGTACTTC
J gene: TRBJ2-3; D gene: TRBD2; V gene: TRBV7-3; clone size: .; CDR3 protein: CASSYRGGADTQYF; CDR3 DNA: TGTGCCAGCAGCTACCGCGGGGGGGCAGATACGCAGTATTTT
J gene: TRBJ1-2; D gene: .; V gene: TRBV5-1; clone size: .; CDR3 protein: CASSLDGARRVGYTF; CDR3 DNA: TGCGCCAGCAGCTTAGACGGGGCGAGGCGGGTTGGCTACACCTTC
J gene: TRBJ1-6; D gene: TRBD1; V gene: TRBV18; clone size: .; CDR3 protein: CASSPIRTGGVNSPLHF; CDR3 DNA: TGTGCCAGCTCACCAATCCGGACAGGGGGCGTGAATTCACCCCTCCACTTT
J gene: TRBJ2-3; D gene: .; V gene: TRBV18; clone size: .; CDR3 protein: CASSPGLISTDTQYF; CDR3 DNA: TGTGCCAGCTCACCTGGACTGATTAGCACAGATACGCAGTATTTT
J gene: TRBJ1-2; D gene: .; V gene: TRBV5-6; clone size: .; CDR3 protein: CASSPRWADYGYTF; CDR3 DNA: TGTGCCAGCAGCCCCCGGTGGGCGGACTATGGCTACACCTTC
J gene: TRBJ1-2; D gene: TRBD1; V gene: TRBV7-6; clone size: .; CDR3 protein: CASSLGQGAGGYTF; CDR3 DNA: TGTGCCAGCAGCTTAGGACAGGGGGCAGGTGGCTACACCTTC
J gene: TRBJ1-2; D gene: TRBD1; V gene: TRBV15; clone size: .; CDR3 protein: CATSRGRTGTNYGYTF; CDR3 DNA: TGTGCCACCAGCAGAGGCCGGACAGGGACTAACTATGGCTACACCTTC
J gene: TRBJ2-2; D gene: .; V gene: TRBV7-7; clone size: .; CDR3 protein: CASSRRNTGELFF; CDR3 DNA: TGTGCTAGCAGCCGGAGAAACACCGGGGAGCTGTTTTTT
J gene: TRBJ1-5; D gene: .; V gene: TRBV4-2; clone size: .; CDR3 protein: CASSRREGGDQPQHF; CDR3 DNA: TGTGCCAGCAGCCGTCGTGAGGGAGGGGATCAGCCCCAGCATTTT
J gene: TRBJ1-6; D gene: .; V gene: TRBV2; clone size: .; CDR3 protein: CASRRLTGSPLHF; CDR3 DNA: TGTGCCAGCAGACGATTAACAGGATCACCCCTCCACTTT
J gene: TRBJ1-1; D gene: .; V gene: TRBV12-5; clone size: .; CDR3 protein: CASGFGGSGTEAFF; CDR3 DNA: TGTGCTAGTGGTTTTGGAGGGTCGGGCACTGAAGCTTTCTTT
J gene: TRBJ1-1; D gene: .; V gene: TRBV2; clone size: .; CDR3 protein: CASHKLAMSNTEAFF; CDR3 DNA: TGTGCCAGCCACAAACTGGCGATGAGTAACACTGAAGCTTTCTTT
J gene: TRBJ2-7; D gene: .; V gene: TRBV15; clone size: .; CDR3 protein: CATSRDRGFEQYF; CDR3 DNA: TGTGCCACCAGCAGAGATCGGGGTTTCGAGCAGTACTTC
J gene: TRBJ1-1; D gene: .; V gene: TRBV15; clone size: .; CDR3 protein: CATSRDGGNTEAFF; CDR3 DNA: TGTGCCACCAGCAGAGATGGGGGGAACACTGAAGCTTTCTTT
J gene: TRBJ1-1; D gene: .; V gene: TRBV6-1; clone size: .; CDR3 protein: CASSDFQGTAEAFF; CDR3 DNA: TGTGCCAGCAGTGATTTCCAGGGTACCGCTGAAGCTTTCTTT
J gene: TRBJ2-5; D gene: .; V gene: TRBV7-3; clone size: .; CDR3 protein: CASSFTGGGETQYF; CDR3 DNA: TGTGCCAGCAGCTTTACCGGGGGTGGAGAGACCCAGTACTTC
J gene: TRBJ2-7; D gene: .; V gene: TRBV21-1; clone size: .; CDR3 protein: CASPPGQGKGEQYF; CDR3 DNA: TGTGCCAGCCCGCCGGGACAGGGGAAGGGCGAGCAGTACTTC
J gene: TRBJ2-5; D gene: .; V gene: TRBV5-4; clone size: .; CDR3 protein: CASSQGQQETQYF; CDR3 DNA: TGTGCCAGCAGCCAGGGACAACAAGAGACCCAGTACTTC
J gene: TRBJ2-7; D gene: TRBD1; V gene: TRBV6-5; clone size: .; CDR3 protein: CASSAKTGGRYEQYF; CDR3 DNA: TGTGCCAGCAGTGCTAAGACAGGGGGCCGCTACGAGCAGTACTTC
J gene: TRBJ1-5; D gene: .; V gene: TRBV19; clone size: once; CDR3 protein: CASSIVGGQGNQPQHF; CDR3 DNA: TGTGCCAGTAGTATAGTAGGGGGTCAGGGCAATCAGCCCCAGCATTTT
J gene: TRBJ1-1; D gene: TRBD1; V gene: TRBV27; clone size: .; CDR3 protein: CASRLTGLLEAFF; CDR3 DNA: TGTGCCAGCAGATTGACAGGGCTTTTAGAAGCTTTCTTT
J gene: TRBJ2-3; D gene: .; V gene: TRBV6-5; clone size: .; CDR3 protein: CASSYSRGTDTQYF; CDR3 DNA: TGTGCCAGCAGTTACTCCCGCGGCACAGATACGCAGTATTTT
J gene: TRBJ1-2; D gene: .; V gene: TRBV4-3; clone size: .; CDR3 protein: CASSQTASWGYTF; CDR3 DNA: TGCGCCAGCAGTCAGACCGCCAGCTGGGGCTACACCTTC
J gene: TRBJ1-1; D gene: .; V gene: TRBV19; clone size: .; CDR3 protein: CASSLTGSATEAFF; CDR3 DNA: TGTGCCAGTAGTTTAACCGGGAGCGCCACTGAAGCTTTCTTT
J gene: TRBJ1-6; D gene: .; V gene: TRBV7-3; clone size: .; CDR3 protein: CASSLIGTGMGSPLHF; CDR3 DNA: TGTGCCAGCAGCTTAATAGGGACGGGGATGGGGTCACCCCTCCACTTT
J gene: TRBJ2-3; D gene: .; V gene: TRBV30; clone size: .; CDR3 protein: CAWSWMSTDTQYF; CDR3 DNA: TGTGCCTGGAGTTGGATGAGCACAGATACGCAGTATTTT
J gene: TRBJ1-6; D gene: .; V gene: TRBV5-1; clone size: .; CDR3 protein: CASSLQSRGTNSPLHF; CDR3 DNA: TGCGCCAGCAGCTTACAATCCAGGGGTACCAATTCACCCCTCCACTTT
J gene: TRBJ2-5; D gene: TRBD2; V gene: TRBV5-4; clone size: .; CDR3 protein: CASSLPSGAQETQYF; CDR3 DNA: TGTGCCAGCAGCTTGCCTAGCGGGGCCCAAGAGACCCAGTACTTC
J gene: TRBJ1-5; D gene: TRBD1; V gene: TRBV30; clone size: .; CDR3 protein: CAWSEGQGAGQPQHF; CDR3 DNA: TGTGCCTGGAGTGAGGGACAGGGGGCTGGTCAGCCCCAGCATTTT